Presented here are 3 T cell receptor beta chains from one specimen sequenced in a study of blood T cell repertoires in COVID-19 (dated by TCRdb to about 2020). Library prep was done by the immunoSEQ multiplex PCR assay. Imported from immuneACCESS, the table was reduced by TCRdb to in-frame sequences with V and J called. These copies leave out some clones; in studies compared against another copy, an unresolved V gene accounts for under half, and the cause of the remainder is not known. A total of about 120,000 clones appear in this sample, 75% to 90% of them only once. Of the sample, approximately 19% falls within the top ten clones. The source material was peripheral blood. The receptor set was obtained from a human donor with acute or convalescent COVID-19. The donor label of this sample is uncertain.

This chain joins TRBV30 and TRBJ1-3; D remains ambiguous. The germline CDR1 and CDR2 sequences are GTSNPN and SVGIG (reference sequence). The CDR3 consists of 13 residues. Deletions cut 5 bases from V and 3 bases from J, with 11 bases between. The CDR3 loop reads CAWDKTIGNTIYF. CDR3 DNA sequence: TGTGCCTGGGACAAAACAATTGGAAACACCATATATTTT.

V and J are TRBV6-5 and TRBJ1-1; maybe TRBD1 (5 bases). The ends were cut back, 0 bases at V and 0 bases at J, with 8 bases in the middle. There are 15 residues in the CDR3. Per the germline V gene, CDR1 is MNHEY and CDR2 is SVGAGI. CDR3 sequence (DNA): TGTGCCAGCAGTTACTCCGGCAGGGTGAACACTGAAGCTTTCTTT. It is translated as CASSYSGRVNTEAFF.

The rearrangement joins TRBV5-4 to TRBJ2-7, with TRBD2 matching 7 bases. V lost 0 bases to trimming and J lost 6 bases; unmatched junction nucleotides: 3. This CDR3 comprises 13 residues. The germline V gene has CDR1 SGHNT and CDR2 YYREEE (reference sequence). The CDR3 coding sequence is TGTGCCAGCAGCTTGGGACTAGCCGGCGAGCAGTACTTC. This gives the protein CASSLGLAGEQYF.